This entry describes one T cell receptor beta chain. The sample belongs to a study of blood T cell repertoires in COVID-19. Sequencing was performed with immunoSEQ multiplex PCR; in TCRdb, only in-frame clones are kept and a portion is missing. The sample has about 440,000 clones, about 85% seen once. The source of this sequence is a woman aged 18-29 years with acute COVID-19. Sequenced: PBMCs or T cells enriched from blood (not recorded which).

In DNA form, the CDR3 reads TGTGCCAGCGGCGACTTGTCTGGCAATCAGCCCCAGCATTTT. The encoded protein is CASGDLSGNQPQHF. The chain uses TRBV6-5 and TRBJ1-5; D not resolved. V was pared by 8 bases and J by 2 bases, with 13 bases between. This CDR3 comprises 14 residues. CDR1 and CDR2 (germline): MNHEY, SVGAGI.